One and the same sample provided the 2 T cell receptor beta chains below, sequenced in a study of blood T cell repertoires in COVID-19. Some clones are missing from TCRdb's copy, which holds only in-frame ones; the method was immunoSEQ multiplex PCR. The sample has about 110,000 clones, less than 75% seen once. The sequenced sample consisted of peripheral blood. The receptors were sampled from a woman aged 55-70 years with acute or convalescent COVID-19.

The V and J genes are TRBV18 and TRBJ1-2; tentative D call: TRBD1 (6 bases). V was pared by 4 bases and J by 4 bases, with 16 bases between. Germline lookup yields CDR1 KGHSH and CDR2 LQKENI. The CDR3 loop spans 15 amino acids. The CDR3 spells CASSREGLRGYGYTF. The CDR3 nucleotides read TGTGCCAGCTCACGAGAAGGGCTCAGGGGCTATGGCTACACCTTC. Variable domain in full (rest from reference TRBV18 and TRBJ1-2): NAGVMQNPRHLVRRRGQEARLRCSPMKGHSHVYWYRQLPEEGLKFMVYLQKENIIDESGMPKERFSAEFPKEGPSILRIQQVVRGDSAAYFCASSREGLRGYGYTFGSGTRLTVV.

The CDR3, as DNA: TGTGCCAGCTCTTGGGAGCAAAATAGCAATCAGCCCCAGCATTTT. It codes for CASSWEQNSNQPQHF. This chain joins TRBV2 and TRBJ1-5; D is ambiguous. The CDR3 is made up of 15 amino acids. The germline V and J ends were trimmed by 8 bases and 0 bases, with 14 bases remaining between them. Per the germline V gene, CDR1 is SNHLY and CDR2 is FYNNEI. Supplemented by reference TRBV2 and TRBJ1-5, the full variable domain reads EPEVTQTPSHQVTQMGQEVILRCVPISNHLYFYWYRQILGQKVEFLVSFYNNEISEKSEIFDDQFSVERPDGSNFTLKIRSTKLEDSAMYFCASSWEQNSNQPQHFGDGTRLSIL.